These T cell receptor beta chains were read from a single sample in a study of radiation and T cells in renal cell carcinoma. TCRdb keeps only in-frame clones here, not all; method: immunoSEQ multiplex PCR. The repertoire holds 95,000 to 150,000 clones, about four fifths seen once, with about 3% in the top ten. Sequenced here: blood, sampled from a patient whose treatment included radiotherapy and nephrectomy. These receptors all stem from a woman aged 60 to 75 with renal cell carcinoma. Each CDR3 is given with its conserved first and last residue. The order of the fields is CDR3 protein, CDR3 length, V gene, J gene.

CDR3 protein: CAISGGGYADEQFF
CDR3 length: 14
V gene: TRBV10-3
J gene: TRBJ2-1

CDR3 protein: CASSWGTSGYEQYF
CDR3 length: 14
V gene: TRBV11-2
J gene: TRBJ2-7

CDR3 protein: CASSQNTVSNTEAFF
CDR3 length: 15
V gene: TRBV18
J gene: TRBJ1-1

CDR3 protein: CASSASGTGRTEAFF
CDR3 length: 15
V gene: TRBV11-2
J gene: TRBJ1-1

CDR3 protein: CASSPNSLASLNEKLFF
CDR3 length: 17
V gene: TRBV18
J gene: TRBJ1-4

CDR3 protein: CAIDPGQGNTGELFF
CDR3 length: 15
V gene: TRBV10-3
J gene: TRBJ2-2

CDR3 protein: CASSLGIGGEKNTGELFF
CDR3 length: 18
V gene: TRBV7-9
J gene: TRBJ2-2

CDR3 protein: CASSIDPADNQPQHF
CDR3 length: 15
V gene: TRBV19
J gene: TRBJ1-5

CDR3 protein: CATSMSRGPHEQYF
CDR3 length: 14
V gene: TRBV15
J gene: TRBJ2-7

CDR3 protein: CASSVVSGGPGNEQYF
CDR3 length: 16
V gene: TRBV9
J gene: TRBJ2-7

CDR3 protein: CASSIRQTMNTEAFF
CDR3 length: 15
V gene: TRBV19
J gene: TRBJ1-1

CDR3 protein: CASSPTPGIMNTEAFF
CDR3 length: 16
V gene: TRBV6-4
J gene: TRBJ1-1

CDR3 protein: CASSFSGTSGRANTGELFF
CDR3 length: 19
V gene: TRBV12-1
J gene: TRBJ2-2

CDR3 protein: CASSKDSLERRGHSTDTQYF
CDR3 length: 20
V gene: TRBV21-1
J gene: TRBJ2-3

CDR3 protein: CASSIGAGAYNEQFF
CDR3 length: 15
V gene: TRBV19
J gene: TRBJ2-1

CDR3 protein: CASSFLGEQYF
CDR3 length: 11
V gene: TRBV13
J gene: TRBJ2-7

CDR3 protein: CASLRAGNTEAFF
CDR3 length: 13
V gene: TRBV28
J gene: TRBJ1-1

CDR3 protein: CASSPTTVPNTEAFF
CDR3 length: 15
V gene: TRBV7-6
J gene: TRBJ1-1

CDR3 protein: CASSFSREQFF
CDR3 length: 11
V gene: TRBV5-6
J gene: TRBJ2-1

CDR3 protein: CASSPTSTTGETEAFF
CDR3 length: 16
V gene: TRBV18
J gene: TRBJ1-1

CDR3 protein: CASRTLALSSYNEQFF
CDR3 length: 16
V gene: TRBV27
J gene: TRBJ2-1

CDR3 protein: CASSLQGTTDTQYF
CDR3 length: 14
V gene: TRBV5-4
J gene: TRBJ2-3

CDR3 protein: CASSEARGAGTDTQYF
CDR3 length: 16
V gene: TRBV6-1
J gene: TRBJ2-3

CDR3 protein: CASTVGGAGEQFF
CDR3 length: 13
V gene: TRBV6-1
J gene: TRBJ2-1

CDR3 protein: CASSVRGRETQYF
CDR3 length: 13
V gene: TRBV2
J gene: TRBJ2-5

CDR3 protein: CATSRDLGGQETQYF
CDR3 length: 15
V gene: TRBV15
J gene: TRBJ2-5

CDR3 protein: CASSIDLQGSNEKLFF
CDR3 length: 16
V gene: TRBV19
J gene: TRBJ1-4

CDR3 protein: CASSLLGASGETQYF
CDR3 length: 15
V gene: TRBV7-2
J gene: TRBJ2-5

CDR3 protein: CASSQDNRPWWPDTQYF
CDR3 length: 17
V gene: TRBV4-1
J gene: TRBJ2-3

CDR3 protein: CASSPGGAEQYF
CDR3 length: 12
V gene: TRBV9
J gene: TRBJ2-7

CDR3 protein: CASSLYRELGWNTGELFF
CDR3 length: 18
V gene: TRBV5-5
J gene: TRBJ2-2

CDR3 protein: CASRQGPLTTNEKLFF
CDR3 length: 16
V gene: TRBV27
J gene: TRBJ1-4

CDR3 protein: CASTSYSEAFF
CDR3 length: 11
V gene: TRBV19
J gene: TRBJ1-1

CDR3 protein: CASSSNRDENEKLFF
CDR3 length: 15
V gene: TRBV7-9
J gene: TRBJ1-4

CDR3 protein: CASRLDRGHEQYF
CDR3 length: 13
V gene: TRBV2
J gene: TRBJ2-7

CDR3 protein: CASSLVGRGYTF
CDR3 length: 12
V gene: TRBV28
J gene: TRBJ1-2

CDR3 protein: CASSLVGGPNTGELFF
CDR3 length: 16
V gene: TRBV7-8
J gene: TRBJ2-2

CDR3 protein: CASSTGTVRGNEKLFF
CDR3 length: 16
V gene: TRBV5-4
J gene: TRBJ1-4

CDR3 protein: CASSNRPTANTGELFF
CDR3 length: 16
V gene: TRBV5-1
J gene: TRBJ2-2

CDR3 protein: CASSLSRGFQETQYF
CDR3 length: 15
V gene: TRBV27
J gene: TRBJ2-5

CDR3 protein: CASSSLMDRGVLLYANTGELFF
CDR3 length: 22
V gene: TRBV27
J gene: TRBJ2-2

CDR3 protein: CAWSLAGGMDTQYF
CDR3 length: 14
V gene: TRBV30
J gene: TRBJ2-3

CDR3 protein: CASSPGGFQETQYF
CDR3 length: 14
V gene: TRBV5-1
J gene: TRBJ2-5

CDR3 protein: CASSSFSGIRETQYF
CDR3 length: 15
V gene: TRBV11-1
J gene: TRBJ2-5

CDR3 protein: CASSRLPNNEQFF
CDR3 length: 13
V gene: TRBV5-1
J gene: TRBJ2-1

CDR3 protein: CATSRDRSSYNEQFF
CDR3 length: 15
V gene: TRBV15
J gene: TRBJ2-1

CDR3 protein: CASRHDREEDGYTF
CDR3 length: 14
V gene: TRBV27
J gene: TRBJ1-2

CDR3 protein: CASSLREGSTEAFF
CDR3 length: 14
V gene: TRBV18
J gene: TRBJ1-1

CDR3 protein: CASSPIDPPEKLFF
CDR3 length: 14
V gene: TRBV18
J gene: TRBJ1-4

CDR3 protein: CASSLRRRNQPQHF
CDR3 length: 14
V gene: TRBV28
J gene: TRBJ1-5

CDR3 protein: CASSYLRSEGNEKLFF
CDR3 length: 16
V gene: TRBV6-5
J gene: TRBJ1-4

CDR3 protein: CASSVAGFKADTQYF
CDR3 length: 15
V gene: TRBV9
J gene: TRBJ2-3

CDR3 protein: CASSDGGNTEAFF
CDR3 length: 13
V gene: TRBV6-4
J gene: TRBJ1-1

CDR3 protein: CASSVILGTSGGALQFF
CDR3 length: 17
V gene: TRBV9
J gene: TRBJ2-1

CDR3 protein: CASSHWGNNPGANVLTF
CDR3 length: 17
V gene: TRBV23-1
J gene: TRBJ2-6

CDR3 protein: CASSFDSVNEQFF
CDR3 length: 13
V gene: TRBV5-6
J gene: TRBJ2-1

CDR3 protein: CASSPQGGGYGYTF
CDR3 length: 14
V gene: TRBV18
J gene: TRBJ1-2